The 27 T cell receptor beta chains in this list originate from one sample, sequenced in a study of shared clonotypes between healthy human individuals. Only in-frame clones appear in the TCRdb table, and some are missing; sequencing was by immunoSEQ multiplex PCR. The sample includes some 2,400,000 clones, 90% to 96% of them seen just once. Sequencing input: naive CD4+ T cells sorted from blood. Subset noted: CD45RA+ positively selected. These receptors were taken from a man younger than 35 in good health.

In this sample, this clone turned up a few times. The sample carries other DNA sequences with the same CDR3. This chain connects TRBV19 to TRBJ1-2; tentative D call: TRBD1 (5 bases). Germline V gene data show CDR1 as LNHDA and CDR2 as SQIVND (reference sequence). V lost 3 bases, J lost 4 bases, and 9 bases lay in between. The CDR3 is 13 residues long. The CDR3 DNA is TGTGCCAGTAGTATCGGCCAGGGCTATGGCTACACCTTC. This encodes CASSIGQGYGYTF.

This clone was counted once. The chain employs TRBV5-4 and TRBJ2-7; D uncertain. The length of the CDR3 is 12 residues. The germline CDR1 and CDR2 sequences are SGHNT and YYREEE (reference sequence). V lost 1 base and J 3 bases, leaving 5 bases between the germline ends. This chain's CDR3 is CASSLPSYEQYF. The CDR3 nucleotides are TGTGCCAGCAGCTTGCCCAGCTACGAGCAGTACTTC.

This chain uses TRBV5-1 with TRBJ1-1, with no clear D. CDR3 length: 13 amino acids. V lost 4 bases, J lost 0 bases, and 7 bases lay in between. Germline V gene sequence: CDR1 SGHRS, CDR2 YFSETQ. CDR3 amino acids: CASSPLMNTEAFF. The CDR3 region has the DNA TGCGCCAGCAGCCCCCTAATGAACACTGAAGCTTTCTTT.

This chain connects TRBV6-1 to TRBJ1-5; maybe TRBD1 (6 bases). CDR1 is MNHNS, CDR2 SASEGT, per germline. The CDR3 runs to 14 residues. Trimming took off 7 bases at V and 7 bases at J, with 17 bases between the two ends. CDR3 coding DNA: TGTGCCAGCACCGAGGGAGGGGGGCAACAGCCCCAGCATTTT. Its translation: CASTEGGGQQPQHF.

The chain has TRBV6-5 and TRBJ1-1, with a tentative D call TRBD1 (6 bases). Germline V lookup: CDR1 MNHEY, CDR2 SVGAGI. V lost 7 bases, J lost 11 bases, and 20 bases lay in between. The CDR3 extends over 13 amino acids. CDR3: CASTQQGTRDAFF. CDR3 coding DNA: TGTGCCAGCACTCAACAGGGTACTCGTGACGCTTTCTTT.

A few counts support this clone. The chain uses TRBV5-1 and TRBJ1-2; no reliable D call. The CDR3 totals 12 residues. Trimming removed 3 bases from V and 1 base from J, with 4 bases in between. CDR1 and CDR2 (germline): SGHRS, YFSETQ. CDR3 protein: CASSSDNYGYTF. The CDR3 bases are TGCGCCAGCAGCTCGGATAACTATGGCTACACCTTC.

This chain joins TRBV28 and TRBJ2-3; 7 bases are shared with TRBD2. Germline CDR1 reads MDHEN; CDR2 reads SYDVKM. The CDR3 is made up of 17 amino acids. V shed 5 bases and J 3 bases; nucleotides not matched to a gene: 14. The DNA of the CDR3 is TGTGCCAGCAGTCCCTTGGGGGGGGTGGGTTGGACAGATACGCAGTATTTT. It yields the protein CASSPLGGVGWTDTQYF.

The CDR3 sequence is CAIRLTSGSLNTGELFF. CDR3 DNA sequence: TGTGCCATCAGACTGACTAGCGGGAGCCTGAACACCGGGGAGCTGTTTTTT. The chain links TRBV10-3 to TRBJ2-2; TRBD2 matches at 12 bases. Losses at the gene ends were 6 bases for V and 1 base for J; bases not matched to a gene: 6. This CDR3 has 17 residues. Per the germline V gene, CDR1 is ENHRY and CDR2 is SYGVKD.

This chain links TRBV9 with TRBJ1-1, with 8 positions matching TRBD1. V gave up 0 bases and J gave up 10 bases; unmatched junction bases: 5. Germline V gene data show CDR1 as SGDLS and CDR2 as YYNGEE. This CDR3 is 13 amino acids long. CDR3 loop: CASSVDQGAAAFF. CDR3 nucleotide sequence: TGTGCCAGCAGCGTAGATCAGGGGGCTGCAGCTTTCTTT.

The CDR3 DNA follows: TGTGCCAGCAGCTTACAGGGTCATTCACCCCTCCACTTT. Its translation: CASSLQGHSPLHF. V and J are TRBV7-9 and TRBJ1-6; perhaps TRBD1 as D (5 bases). Germline CDR1 SEHNR, CDR2 FQNEAQ (reference sequence). V was cut by 2 bases and J by 8 bases, with 7 bases left in between. There are 13 residues in the CDR3. Filled out from reference TRBV7-9 and TRBJ1-6, the complete variable domain reads DTGVSQNPRHKITKRGQNVTFRCDPISEHNRLYWYRQTLGQGPEFLTYFQNEAQLEKSRLLSDRFSAERPKGSFSTLEIQRTEQGDSAMYLCASSLQGHSPLHFGNGTRLTVT.

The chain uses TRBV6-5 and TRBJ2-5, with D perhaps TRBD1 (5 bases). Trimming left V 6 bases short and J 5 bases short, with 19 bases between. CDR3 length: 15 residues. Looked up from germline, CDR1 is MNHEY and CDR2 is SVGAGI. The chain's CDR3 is CASSSGNALLETQYF. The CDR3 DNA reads TGTGCCAGCAGCTCAGGGAATGCCCTGCTGGAGACCCAGTACTTC.

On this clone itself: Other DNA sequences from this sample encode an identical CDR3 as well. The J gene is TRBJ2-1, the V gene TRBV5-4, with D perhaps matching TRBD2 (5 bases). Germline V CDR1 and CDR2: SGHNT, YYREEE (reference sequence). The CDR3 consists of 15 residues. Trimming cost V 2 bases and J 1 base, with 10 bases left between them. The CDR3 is CASSFAGGSYNEQFF. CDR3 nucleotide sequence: TGTGCCAGCAGCTTCGCAGGAGGTTCCTACAATGAGCAGTTCTTC.

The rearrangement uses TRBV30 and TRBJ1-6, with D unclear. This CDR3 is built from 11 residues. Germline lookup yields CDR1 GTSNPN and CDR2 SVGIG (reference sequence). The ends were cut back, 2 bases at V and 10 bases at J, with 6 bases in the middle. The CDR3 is CAWSNSSPLHF. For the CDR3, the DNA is TGTGCCTGGAGTAACTCCTCACCCCTCCACTTT.

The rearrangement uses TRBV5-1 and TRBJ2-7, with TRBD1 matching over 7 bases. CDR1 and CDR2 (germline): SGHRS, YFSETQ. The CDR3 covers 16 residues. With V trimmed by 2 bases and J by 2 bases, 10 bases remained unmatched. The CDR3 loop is CASSFGQRGQTYEQYF. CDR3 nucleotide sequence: TGCGCCAGCAGCTTTGGACAGAGGGGGCAAACCTACGAGCAGTACTTC.

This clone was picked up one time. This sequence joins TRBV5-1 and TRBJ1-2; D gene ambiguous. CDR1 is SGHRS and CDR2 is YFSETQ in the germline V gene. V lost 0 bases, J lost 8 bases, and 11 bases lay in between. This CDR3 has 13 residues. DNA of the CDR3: TGCGCCAGCAGCTTGGAAGCTGCCGGGGGCTACACCTTC. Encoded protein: CASSLEAAGGYTF. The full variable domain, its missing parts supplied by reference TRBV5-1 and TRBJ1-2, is KAGVTQTPRYLIKTRGQQVTLSCSPISGHRSVSWYQQTPGQGLQFLFEYFSETQRNKGNFPGRFSGRQFSNSRSEMNVSTLELGDSALYLCASSLEAAGGYTFGSGTRLTVV.

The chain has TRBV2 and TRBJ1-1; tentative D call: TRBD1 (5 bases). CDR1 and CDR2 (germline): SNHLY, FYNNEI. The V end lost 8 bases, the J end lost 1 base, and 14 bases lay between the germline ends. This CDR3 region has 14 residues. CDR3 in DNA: TGTGCCAGCTACAGGTCGTCAGCGAACACTGAAGCTTTCTTT. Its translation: CASYRSSANTEAFF.

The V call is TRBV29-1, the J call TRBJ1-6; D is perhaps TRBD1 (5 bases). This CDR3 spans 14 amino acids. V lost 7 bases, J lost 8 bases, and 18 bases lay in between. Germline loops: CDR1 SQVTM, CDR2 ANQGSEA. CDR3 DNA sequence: TGCAGCGCCAAGATGCAGGGTGTTGATTCACCCCTCCACTTT. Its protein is CSAKMQGVDSPLHF. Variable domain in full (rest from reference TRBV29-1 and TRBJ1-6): SAVISQKPSRDICQRGTSLTIQCQVDSQVTMMFWYRQQPGQSLTLIATANQGSEATYESGFVIDKFPISRPNLTFSTLTVSNMSPEDSSIYLCSAKMQGVDSPLHFGNGTRLTVT.

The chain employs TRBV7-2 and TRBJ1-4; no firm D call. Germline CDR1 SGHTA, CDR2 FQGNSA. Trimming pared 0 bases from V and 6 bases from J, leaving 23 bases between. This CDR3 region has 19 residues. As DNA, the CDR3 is TGTGCCAGCAGCTTAGCTGACCCGGGGTCGCGGGTGACTTATGAAAAACTGTTTTTT. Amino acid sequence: CASSLADPGSRVTYEKLFF.

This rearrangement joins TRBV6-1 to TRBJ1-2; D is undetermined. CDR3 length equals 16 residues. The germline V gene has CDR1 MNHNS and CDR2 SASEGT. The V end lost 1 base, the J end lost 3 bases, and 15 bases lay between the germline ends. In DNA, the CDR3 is TGTGCCAGCAGTGAAGTGGTCCCATTCGAAGACTATGGCTACACCTTC. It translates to CASSEVVPFEDYGYTF.

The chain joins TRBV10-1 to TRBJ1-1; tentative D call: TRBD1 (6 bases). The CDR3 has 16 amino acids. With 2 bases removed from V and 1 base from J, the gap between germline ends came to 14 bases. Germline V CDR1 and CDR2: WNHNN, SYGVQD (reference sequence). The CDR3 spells CASSEGFGTPNTEAFF. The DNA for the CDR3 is TGCGCCAGCAGTGAGGGGTTCGGGACACCGAACACTGAAGCTTTCTTT.

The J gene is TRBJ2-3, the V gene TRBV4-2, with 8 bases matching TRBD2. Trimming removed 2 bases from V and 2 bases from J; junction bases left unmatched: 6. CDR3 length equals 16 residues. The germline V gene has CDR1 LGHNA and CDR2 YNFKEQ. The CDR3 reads CASSQSGGGITDTQYF. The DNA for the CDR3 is TGTGCCAGCAGCCAAAGCGGGGGTGGAATCACAGATACGCAGTATTTT.

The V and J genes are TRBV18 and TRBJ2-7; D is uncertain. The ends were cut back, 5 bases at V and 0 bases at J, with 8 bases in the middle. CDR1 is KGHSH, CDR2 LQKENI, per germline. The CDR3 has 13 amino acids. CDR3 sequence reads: CASSALSSYEQYF. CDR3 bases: TGTGCCAGCTCAGCACTAAGCTCCTACGAGCAGTACTTC.

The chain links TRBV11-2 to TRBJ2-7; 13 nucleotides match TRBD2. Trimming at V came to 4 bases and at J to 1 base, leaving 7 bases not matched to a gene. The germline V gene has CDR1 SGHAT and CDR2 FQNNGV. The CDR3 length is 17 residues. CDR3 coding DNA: TGTGCCAGCAGCTACCAGACTAGCGGGGGGCCATCCTACGAGCAGTACTTC. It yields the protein CASSYQTSGGPSYEQYF.

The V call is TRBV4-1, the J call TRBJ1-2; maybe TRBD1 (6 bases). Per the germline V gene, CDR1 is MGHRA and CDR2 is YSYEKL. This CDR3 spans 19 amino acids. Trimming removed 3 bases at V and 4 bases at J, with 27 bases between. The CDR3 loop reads CASSHKTLIGQIPAYGYTF. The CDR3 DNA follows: TGCGCCAGCAGCCACAAAACTCTAATCGGACAGATTCCTGCCTATGGCTACACCTTC.

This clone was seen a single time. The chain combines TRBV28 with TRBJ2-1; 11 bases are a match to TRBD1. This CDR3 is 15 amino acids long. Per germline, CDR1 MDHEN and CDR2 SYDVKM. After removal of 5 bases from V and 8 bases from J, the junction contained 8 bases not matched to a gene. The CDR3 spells CASSQGQGAFDEQFF. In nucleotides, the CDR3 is TGTGCCAGCAGTCAAGGACAGGGGGCGTTCGATGAGCAGTTCTTC.

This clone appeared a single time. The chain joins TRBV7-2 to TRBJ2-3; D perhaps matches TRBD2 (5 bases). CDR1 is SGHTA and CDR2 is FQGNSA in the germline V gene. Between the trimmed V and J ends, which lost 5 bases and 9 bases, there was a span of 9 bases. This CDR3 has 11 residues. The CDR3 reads CASSITRTQYF. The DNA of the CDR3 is TGTGCCAGCAGCATAACTAGGACGCAGTATTTT.

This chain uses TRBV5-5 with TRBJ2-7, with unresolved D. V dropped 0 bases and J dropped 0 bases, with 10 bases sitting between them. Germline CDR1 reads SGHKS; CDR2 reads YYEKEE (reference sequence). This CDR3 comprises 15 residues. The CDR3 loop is CASSLGPTDSYEQYF. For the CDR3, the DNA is TGTGCCAGCAGCTTGGGACCAACGGACTCCTACGAGCAGTACTTC.